The 20 T cell receptor beta chains below all came from one sample that was sequenced in a study of cytomegalovirus exposure and HLA in healthy donors. Primers for the PCR totalled 60 Vbeta and 13 Jbeta. Repertoires were generated with immunoSEQ multiplex PCR, while TCRdb's copy carries only in-frame clones and drops some. The sample lists 150,000 or so clones; about four fifths were seen once. The specimen was PBMCs. The source of these receptors is a male donor in good health and CMV-seropositive.

The chain links TRBV10-3 to TRBJ1-1, with D maybe TRBD1 (6 bases). V was cut by 4 bases and J by 0 bases, with 9 bases left in between. Germline-derived CDR1 and CDR2 are ENHRY and SYGVKD. The CDR3 sequence is 14 residues long. Here the CDR3 DNA reads TGTGCCATCAGTGGGTCAGGGGTGAACACTGAAGCTTTCTTT. Its translation: CAISGSGVNTEAFF.

The rearrangement links TRBV5-1 to TRBJ2-2, with D possibly matching TRBD1 (6 bases). Germline-derived CDR1 and CDR2 are SGHRS and YFSETQ. The CDR3 is made up of 16 amino acids. V was cut by 5 bases and J by 4 bases, with 18 bases left in between. The DNA of the CDR3 is TGCGCCAGCAGTCCGCCTTTGGACAGCATCACCGGGGAGCTGTTTTTT. Translating it yields CASSPPLDSITGELFF. The whole variable domain, filled in from reference TRBV5-1 and TRBJ2-2, reads KAGVTQTPRYLIKTRGQQVTLSCSPISGHRSVSWYQQTPGQGLQFLFEYFSETQRNKGNFPGRFSGRQFSNSRSEMNVSTLELGDSALYLCASSPPLDSITGELFFGEGSRLTVL.

A single count supports this clone. V and J are TRBV30 and TRBJ2-2; 11 bases are shared with TRBD2. CDR1 GTSNPN and CDR2 SVGIG come from the germline V gene (reference sequence). The CDR3 is made up of 20 amino acids. V was pared by 3 bases and J by 0 bases, with 15 bases of the junction left unmatched. DNA for the CDR3: TGTGCCTGGAGGAGGGTAATGACTAGCGGGGTACTATCGAACACCGGGGAGCTGTTTTTT. Translating gives CAWRRVMTSGVLSNTGELFF.

This clone was seen more than once but under ten times. V gene TRBV16 combines with J gene TRBJ2-7; tentatively, D is TRBD2 (6 bases). Deletions cut 0 bases from V and 6 bases from J, with 9 bases between. The CDR3 is 13 residues long. Germline loops: CDR1 KGHSY, CDR2 FQNENV. As DNA, the CDR3 is TGTGCCAGCAGCCAATCCATGGGGGGCGAGCAGTACTTC. Protein: CASSQSMGGEQYF.

This chain joins TRBV19 and TRBJ2-3, with D possibly TRBD2 on 5 matching bases. Germline V gives CDR1 LNHDA, CDR2 SQIVND (reference sequence). Trimming removed 3 bases at V and 0 bases at J, with 16 bases between. The CDR3 sequence is 17 residues long. CDR3 bases: TGTGCCAGTAGTATGCCCGGAGGTCGCTCTAGCACAGATACGCAGTATTTT. Encoded protein: CASSMPGGRSSTDTQYF.

The chain recombines TRBV4-3 with TRBJ2-5; D might be TRBD1 (6 bases). The J call may be wrong; the DNA end is better matched by TRBJ2-7. CDR3 length: 14 residues. Germline V gene data show CDR1 as LGHNA and CDR2 as YSLEER. In DNA form, the CDR3 reads TGCGCCAGCAGCCAAGCGGACAGACCCTACGAGCAGTACTTC. This encodes CASSQADRPYEQYF.

CDR3 sequence (DNA): TGTGCCAGCAGCTTAGTTCAGGGCTCCTACAATGAGCAGTTCTTC. Translation: CASSLVQGSYNEQFF. The V call is TRBV7-2, the J call TRBJ2-1; possible D gene TRBD1, 5 bases. The ends were cut back, 1 base at V and 0 bases at J, with 7 bases in the middle. The CDR3 is 15 residues long. Germline V gene data show CDR1 as SGHTA and CDR2 as FQGNSA. The full variable domain, rest sourced from reference TRBV7-2 and TRBJ2-1, is GAGVSQSPSNKVTEKGKDVELRCDPISGHTALYWYRQSLGQGLEFLIYFQGNSAPDKSGLPSDRFSAERTGGSVSTLTIQRTQQEDSAVYLCASSLVQGSYNEQFFGPGTRLTVL.

The chain combines TRBV6-1 with TRBJ1-2; 7 positions agree with TRBD1. The length of the CDR3 is 14 residues. In germline, CDR1 is MNHNS, CDR2 SASEGT. The trim removed 5 bases at V and 2 bases at J, leaving 5 bases unmatched. CDR3 bases: TGTGCCAGCAGTTCCTCACAGGGGAACTATGGCTACACCTTC. Its protein is CASSSSQGNYGYTF.

J is TRBJ1-5 and V is TRBV11-3; a possible D gene is TRBD1 (6 bases). Germline V gene sequence: CDR1 SGHNT, CDR2 YENEEA. With 3 bases removed from V and 7 bases from J, the gap between germline ends came to 28 bases. The CDR3 totals 19 residues. The CDR3 loop is CASSLSSPNRDLWGQPQHF. The CDR3 DNA reads TGTGCCAGCAGCTTGAGTAGCCCGAACAGGGATCTTTGGGGGCAGCCCCAGCATTTT.

The chain has TRBV29-1 and TRBJ2-7; no clear D. The V gene lost 6 bases and the J gene lost 0 bases, with 21 bases spanning the gap. CDR3 length: 16 residues. From germline, CDR1 is SQVTM and CDR2 ANQGSEA. CDR3 loop: CSVENTRIRSSYEQYF. The CDR3 nucleotides read TGCAGCGTCGAGAATACACGGATTAGGAGCTCCTACGAGCAGTACTTC.

This clone was counted a single time. This sequence joins TRBV16 and TRBJ1-5, with D maybe TRBD1 (5 bases). V shed 2 bases and J shed 6 bases, with 14 bases lying between them. Germline lookup yields CDR1 KGHSY and CDR2 FQNENV. This CDR3 region has 15 residues. The CDR3 sequence is CASSQAQGGSQPQHF. CDR3 coding DNA: TGTGCCAGCAGCCAAGCGCAGGGAGGTAGTCAGCCCCAGCATTTT.

In this sample, this clone turned up once. This chain connects TRBV10-1 to TRBJ2-5, with D perhaps matching TRBD2 (6 bases). The germline CDR1 and CDR2 sequences are WNHNN and SYGVQD (reference sequence). This CDR3 is built from 15 residues. The V gene lost 0 bases and the J gene lost 3 bases, with 11 bases spanning the gap. The CDR3 region has the DNA TGCGCCAGCAGTGAGTCCGGCGGGGTTAAAGAGACCCAGTACTTC. Protein sequence: CASSESGGVKETQYF.

The chain joins TRBV2 to TRBJ1-1; TRBD1 aligns across 9 bases. The CDR3 contains 15 residues. Germline-derived CDR1 and CDR2 are SNHLY and FYNNEI. Germline trimming cut 8 bases from V and 6 bases from J; bases unmatched to any gene: 13. The CDR3 DNA reads TGTGCCAGCGGTATTGGACAGGGGCGCGGGGCTGAAGCTTTCTTT. This sequence encodes CASGIGQGRGAEAFF. Combining the CDR3 with reference TRBV2 and TRBJ1-1 gives the whole variable domain EPEVTQTPSHQVTQMGQEVILRCVPISNHLYFYWYRQILGQKVEFLVSFYNNEISEKSEIFDDQFSVERPDGSNFTLKIRSTKLEDSAMYFCASGIGQGRGAEAFFGQGTRLTVV.

The chain is built from TRBV10-1 and TRBJ2-7; D is possibly TRBD2 (6 bases). The V gene's germline CDR1 is WNHNN and CDR2 SYGVQD (reference sequence). The CDR3 is 17 residues long. Deletions cut 4 bases from V and 3 bases from J, with 22 bases between. The CDR3 reads CASSGSGGSGSIYEQYF. The CDR3 coding sequence is TGCGCCAGCAGTGGTTCTGGGGGGAGCGGCTCCATCTACGAGCAGTACTTC.

The rearrangement joins TRBV6-5 to TRBJ1-4; 7 nucleotides line up with TRBD1. Germline CDR1 reads MNHEY; CDR2 reads SVGAGI. V trimming: 2 bases; J trimming: 8 bases; junction bases outside the gene matches: 11. The CDR3 is made up of 16 amino acids. The CDR3 loop reads CASSYDIRGLGEKLFF. The CDR3 DNA reads as TGTGCCAGCAGTTACGACATAAGGGGGCTTGGAGAAAAACTGTTTTTT.

V usage is TRBV27 and J usage is TRBJ2-7, with a tentative D call TRBD1 (5 bases). Germline values: CDR1 MNHEY, CDR2 SMNVEV (reference sequence). Trimming pared 6 bases from V and 1 base from J, leaving 7 bases between. The CDR3 length is 12 residues. DNA for the CDR3: TGTGCCAGCAGGGGGCTTTCCTACGAGCAGTACTTC. Encoded protein: CASRGLSYEQYF.

The J gene is TRBJ1-1, the V gene TRBV2, with 9 nucleotides matching TRBD1. This CDR3 has 16 amino acids. V was pared by 4 bases and J by 1 base, with 7 bases of the junction left unmatched. Germline V CDR1 and CDR2: SNHLY, FYNNEI. DNA of the CDR3: TGTGCCAGCAGTGTCGACAGGGGGGGGCCGAACACTGAAGCTTTCTTT. This encodes CASSVDRGGPNTEAFF.

In regard to this clone: The junction differs from germline at one of its ends, possibly a read error. The genes are TRBV19 and TRBJ2-2, with TRBD2 as a possible D gene (5 bases). There are 13 residues in the CDR3. Germline values: CDR1 LNHDA, CDR2 SQIVND (reference sequence). CDR3 residues: CASRDWNAGELFF. The CDR3 DNA is TGTGCCAGTAGGGACTGGAACGCCGGGGAGCTGTTTTTT.

The V and J genes are TRBV28 and TRBJ2-7; the D gene is possibly TRBD2 (5 bases). Trimming cost V 1 base and J 5 bases, with 9 bases left between them. This CDR3 spans 13 amino acids. The germline V gene has CDR1 MDHEN and CDR2 SYDVKM. CDR3 region: CASSLYKRDEQYF. The CDR3 nucleotides read TGTGCCAGCAGTTTATACAAGAGGGACGAGCAGTACTTC.

V is TRBV29-1 and J is TRBJ2-3, with TRBD2 matching over 7 bases. The CDR3 is 15 residues long. The junction had 6 bases not matched to a gene; V was cut back by 1 base and J by 2 bases. Germline-derived CDR1 and CDR2 are SQVTM and ANQGSEA. CDR3 sequence: CSVEGGGETTDTQYF. CDR3 nucleotide sequence: TGCAGCGTTGAAGGGGGGGGTGAGACCACAGATACGCAGTATTTT.